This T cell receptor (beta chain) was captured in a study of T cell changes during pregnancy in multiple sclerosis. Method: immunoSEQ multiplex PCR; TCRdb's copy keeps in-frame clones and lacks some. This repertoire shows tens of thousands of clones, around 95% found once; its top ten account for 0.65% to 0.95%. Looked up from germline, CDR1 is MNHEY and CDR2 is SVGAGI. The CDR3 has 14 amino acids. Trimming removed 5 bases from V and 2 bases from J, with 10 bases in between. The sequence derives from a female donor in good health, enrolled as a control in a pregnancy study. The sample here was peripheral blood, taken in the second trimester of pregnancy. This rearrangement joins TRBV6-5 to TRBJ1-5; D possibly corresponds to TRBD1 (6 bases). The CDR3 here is CASSPRQGNQPQHF. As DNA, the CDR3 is TGTGCCAGCAGTCCTCGACAGGGCAATCAGCCCCAGCATTTT.